A selection of T cell receptor beta chains follows, all from one sample in a study of cytomegalovirus exposure and HLA in healthy donors. Some clones are missing from TCRdb's copy, which holds only in-frame ones; the method was immunoSEQ multiplex PCR. Among under 150,000 clones listed, 78% were seen once. The sample consisted of PBMCs. The receptors stem from a woman in her thirties or forties in good health and CMV-seronegative. CDR3s include the opening cysteine and the closing phenylalanine or tryptophan. D genes are given only for firm matches. The size entry is marked missing in some rows and otherwise reads once, few, many or a size class.

>TRBJ1-3|.|.|TRBV6-6
CASSGGDRGNTIYF
TGTGCCAGCAGCGGGGGAGACCGTGGAAACACCATATATTTT
>TRBJ2-7|.|.|TRBV7-6
CASSGAAGLEQYF
TGTGCCAGCTCTGGCGCGGCGGGTCTCGAGCAGTACTTC
>TRBJ2-4|.|.|TRBV5-4
CASSYAGAAKNSQYF
TGTGCCAGCAGCTATGCAGGGGCGGCCAAAAACAGTCAGTACTTC
>TRBJ2-7|.|.|TRBV4-2
CASSQDGGVGYEQYF
TGTGCCAGCAGCCAAGATGGCGGTGTTGGGTACGAGCAGTACTTC
>TRBJ1-5|.|.|TRBV19
CASSISGQQPQHF
TGTGCCAGTAGTATCAGCGGCCAGCAGCCCCAGCATTTT
>TRBJ2-5|TRBD1|.|TRBV11-2
CASSPTGQAGETQYF
TGTGCCAGCAGCCCGACGGGACAGGCAGGAGAGACCCAGTACTTC
>TRBJ2-7|TRBD1|.|TRBV28
CASSLQGAPPYEQYF
TGTGCCAGCAGTTTACAGGGGGCCCCACCCTACGAGCAGTACTTC
>TRBJ1-4|TRBD1|.|TRBV7-9
CASSLAGTGREKLFF
TGTGCCAGCAGCTTGGCCGGGACAGGGCGGGAAAAACTGTTTTTT
>TRBJ1-1|TRBD1|.|TRBV5-1
CASSIGTGGTEAFF
TGCGCCAGCAGCATCGGGACAGGCGGCACTGAAGCTTTCTTT
>TRBJ1-4|TRBD1|.|TRBV5-8
CASSLPGQGNEKLFF
TGTGCCAGCAGCTTACCGGGACAGGGGAATGAAAAACTGTTTTTT
>TRBJ1-5|.|.|TRBV27
CASSLRAPRAPQHF
TGTGCCAGCAGTTTACGGGCCCCGCGGGCGCCCCAGCATTTT
>TRBJ1-1|.|.|TRBV20-1
CSGHKTEAFF
TGCAGTGGGCATAAGACTGAAGCTTTCTTT
>TRBJ1-1|TRBD1|.|TRBV25-1
CASRDRGLSEAFF
TGTGCCAGCAGGGACAGGGGTTTGTCTGAAGCTTTCTTT
>TRBJ2-3|TRBD1|once|TRBV27
CASSSSTGEYTDTQYF
TGTGCCAGCAGTTCCTCGACAGGGGAGTACACAGATACGCAGTATTTT
>TRBJ2-2|TRBD2|few|TRBV7-9
CASSFPSGRITGELFF
TGTGCCAGCAGTTTTCCTAGCGGGAGAATCACCGGGGAGCTGTTTTTT
>TRBJ2-3|.|.|TRBV7-2
CASSQSWADTDTQYF
TGTGCCAGCAGCCAAAGTTGGGCCGACACAGATACGCAGTATTTT
>TRBJ2-7|TRBD1|.|TRBV5-8
CASSPGQVHPEQYF
TGTGCCAGCAGCCCCGGACAGGTCCATCCCGAGCAGTACTTC
>TRBJ1-5|TRBD1|.|TRBV5-6
CASSLSETGNQPQHF
TGTGCCAGCAGCTTGTCCGAGACAGGGAATCAGCCCCAGCATTTT
>TRBJ1-1|TRBD1|.|TRBV7-2
CASIVPGQGWGTEAFF
TGTGCCAGCATCGTCCCGGGACAGGGATGGGGCACTGAAGCTTTCTTT
>TRBJ1-1|.|.|TRBV7-9
CASSLARGRLMNTEAFF
TGTGCCAGCAGCTTAGCCAGGGGCAGACTCATGAACACTGAAGCTTTCTTT
>TRBJ2-7|.|.|TRBV29-1
CSVEDSPLGEQYF
TGCAGCGTTGAAGATTCCCCCCTCGGCGAGCAGTACTTC
>TRBJ1-2|.|.|TRBV11-2
CASSSNRVHYGYTF
TGTGCCAGCAGCTCCAACAGGGTACACTATGGCTACACCTTC
>TRBJ1-2|.|.|TRBV7-2
CASSLNRELNYGYTF
TGTGCCAGCAGCTTGAACAGGGAACTCAACTATGGCTACACCTTC
>TRBJ2-5|.|.|TRBV28
CASSLLGGPETQYF
TGTGCCAGCAGTTTATTGGGCGGGCCAGAGACCCAGTACTTC
>TRBJ2-3|TRBD2|.|TRBV4-3
CASSHSGSGSDTQYF
TGCGCCAGCAGCCATAGCGGGAGTGGTTCTGATACGCAGTATTTT
>TRBJ2-6|.|.|TRBV5-1
CASSLQVSGANVLTF
TGCGCCAGCAGCTTGCAGGTGTCTGGGGCCAACGTCCTGACTTTC
>TRBJ2-3|TRBD1|.|TRBV7-8
CASSINRGADTQYF
TGTGCCAGCAGCATTAACAGGGGAGCGGATACGCAGTATTTT
>TRBJ2-3|.|.|TRBV6-5
CASSTGSGVTDTQYF
TGTGCCAGCAGTACAGGGAGCGGGGTCACAGATACGCAGTATTTT